This entry is about one TCR beta chain. Its antigen is not yet known. No base-level quality is on record; no much larger clone is a single base apart. This record comes from a study of breast tumors, draining lymph nodes, adjacent tissues (dated by TCRdb to between 2015 and 2016). About the investigation overall: The study compared TCR beta repertoires across tumor, adjacent nontumor tissue and axillary lymph nodes from breast cancer patients. The study was designed to assess the relationships and possible T-cell exchange between tumor, surrounding tissue and draining lymph node repertoires in human breast cancer. Here is what the overall study found, with its caveats: The conclusion that tumor T cells originate in lymph nodes was framed as consistent with a hypothesis rather than directly demonstrated. T-cell repertoire diversity in tumors was found to be lower than in lymph nodes but higher than in nontumor tissue, and preferential V and J gene usage was observed. Tumor and nontumor tissue repertoires were significantly more similar in luminal-like than in basal-like breast cancer. The data were considered consistent with most tumor T cells being derived from the lymph node and subsequently expanding within tumor tissue.

Sequences SEHNR (CDR1) and FQNEAQ (CDR2) are obtained from the germline V gene (reference sequence). V sheds 1 base and J sheds 2 bases, leaving 9 bases between their ends. Counted from cysteine to phenylalanine, this CDR3 has 15 amino acids. Here the CDR3 DNA is all that survives: 45 bases in frame from base 1. Adjacent samples were composed of nontumor breast tissue surrounding the tumor. Sequencing instrument: Illumina HiSeq 2000. TCR beta chain libraries were generated through multiplex PCR amplification. The amplified TCR beta chain products were analyzed by high-throughput sequencing. The public reads were reanalyzed by TCRdb: fastp trimming at Q25, MiXCR alignment, in-frame beta chains only. One record per CDR3 amino acid sequence lists the most common genes and DNA. A total of 10,000 to 15,000 distinct CDR3 sequences appear in this sample, roughly 72% of them only once. The ten top clones hold roughly 45% of the sample.

This chain joins TRBV7-9 to TRBJ2-1, with TRBD2 tentatively as D gene (6 bases match). Source material: tumor-adjacent breast tissue. This receptor was identified in a female donor with breast cancer. Some clones in this sample may be carry-over from other donors' samples. The CDR3 has the sequence CASSLVGTAYNEQFF. The nucleotides are TGTGCCAGCAGCTTAGTCGGGACTGCCTACAATGAGCAGTTCTTC.